This T cell receptor beta chain derives from a study of control samples from healthy donors and cancer patients (dated by TCRdb to about 2020). Library preparation employed the immunoSEQ multiplex PCR assay. TCRdb holds this immuneACCESS table with in-frame rearrangements only. Some clones are missing; in checked studies, unresolved V genes explain under half, and the rest has no known cause. The sample contains fewer than 15,000 clones, about 77% of them found a single time. The ten largest clones take up 7.5% to 9% of the sample. Concerning this clone itself: Which antigen it targets is not known. No base quality information exists; no much larger clone differs at one position.

V was cut back by 1 base and J by 5 bases, leaving a gap of 5 bases between them. The CDR3 sequence holds 13 residues, the cysteine and phenylalanine included. CDR3 DNA only is kept here, 39 bases in frame from base 1. CDR1 and CDR2 are read off the germline V gene as SGHVS and FNYEAQ. This clonotype was sampled from a male donor with melanoma. The chain is assembled from TRBV7-6 and TRBJ2-2; no D segment can be confidently identified. Sequenced input: formalin-fixed, paraffin-embedded tissue. The base sequence is TGTGCCAGCAGCTTAGGTCAAACCGGGGAGCTGTTTTTT. Translated, this gives CASSLGQTGELFF. This CDR3, with the reference TRBV7-6 and TRBJ2-2 proteins standing in past its ends, gives the full variable domain GAGVSQSPRYKVTKRGQDVALRCDPISGHVSLYWYRQALGQGPEFLTYFNYEAQQDKSGLPNDRFSAERPEGSISTLTIQRTEQRDSAMYRCASSLGQTGELFFGEGSRLTVL.